The 18 T cell receptor beta chains below come from one sample, sequenced in a study of glioma-infiltrating T cells after dendritic cell vaccination (TCRdb year 2016). Library prep was done by the immunoSEQ multiplex PCR assay. Imported from immuneACCESS, the table was reduced by TCRdb to in-frame sequences with V and J called. These copies leave out some clones; in studies compared against another copy, an unresolved V gene accounts for under half, and the cause of the remainder is not known. Counted in this sample were about 87,000 clones; around 90% of them appeared once. The ten largest clones take up approximately 3.2% of the sample. The material was blood, obtained before dendritic cell vaccination. These TCRs come from a human donor with glioblastoma.

The genes are TRBV25-1 and TRBJ1-6; the match to TRBD1 covers 8 bases. Trimming removed 2 bases from V and 9 bases from J; junction bases left unmatched: 3. Looked up from germline, CDR1 is MGHDK and CDR2 is SYGVNS. The CDR3 totals 14 residues. CDR3 DNA sequence: TGTGCCAGCAGTGAAGGACAGGGTCTTTCACCCCTCCACTTT. Its protein is CASSEGQGLSPLHF.

The gene calls are TRBV10-1 and TRBJ2-6; the D gene is possibly TRBD2 (5 bases). Germline-derived CDR1 and CDR2 are WNHNN and SYGVQD (reference sequence). Between the trimmed V and J ends, which lost 3 bases and 3 bases, there was a span of 6 bases. This CDR3 comprises 14 residues. The CDR3 spells CASSEGSGANVLTF. The CDR3, as DNA: TGCGCCAGCAGTGAAGGGAGTGGGGCCAACGTCCTGACTTTC.

The chain links TRBV5-1 to TRBJ2-3; D remains ambiguous. Germline V gene data show CDR1 as SGHRS and CDR2 as YFSETQ. The CDR3 spans 16 residues. Trimming shortened V by 7 bases and J by 3 bases, and 21 bases separated the two germline ends. CDR3 amino acids: CASSQGWMVETDTQYF. The CDR3 bases are TGCGCCAGCTCTCAAGGTTGGATGGTGGAGACAGATACGCAGTATTTT.

The CDR3 reads CASSRQGATDTQYF. The CDR3 DNA reads TGTGCCAGCAGCCGACAGGGGGCAACAGATACGCAGTATTTT. The J gene is TRBJ2-3, the V gene TRBV6-5; TRBD1 aligns across 10 bases. V lost 6 bases and J lost 3; bases outside the gene matches: 3. The germline V gene has CDR1 MNHEY and CDR2 SVGAGI. This CDR3 spans 14 amino acids.

The V and J genes are TRBV4-2 and TRBJ1-2; D may be TRBD1 (5 bases). CDR3 size: 13 residues. The V end was cut by 5 bases, the J end by 6 bases, with 13 bases between. Germline values: CDR1 LGHNA, CDR2 YNFKEQ. The CDR3 DNA sequence: TGTGCCAGCAGCTCGGGGGTGCAGGATGGCTACACCTTC. It specifies CASSSGVQDGYTF.

V is TRBV29-1 and J is TRBJ2-1, with 11 bases identical to TRBD2. This CDR3 has 15 residues. The germline V gene has CDR1 SQVTM and CDR2 ANQGSEA. The trim removed 5 bases at V and 7 bases at J, leaving 10 bases unmatched. CDR3 region: CSVTPTSGSINEQFF. CDR3 DNA: TGCAGCGTTACCCCCACTAGCGGGAGTATAAATGAGCAGTTCTTC.

The chain has TRBV13 and TRBJ2-3; D is possibly TRBD2 (5 bases). The CDR3 has 14 residues. Trimming removed 2 bases from V and 0 bases from J, with 6 bases in between. Germline V gene lookup returns CDR1 PRHDT and CDR2 FYEKMQ (reference sequence). CDR3 nucleotide sequence: TGTGCCAGCAGCTTATCGGGGAGCACAGATACGCAGTATTTT. Protein product: CASSLSGSTDTQYF.

This clone was seen only a few times. The chain recombines TRBV4-1 with TRBJ1-1; TRBD1 agrees at 7 bases. The CDR3 totals 15 residues. Germline trimming cut 1 base from V and 5 bases from J; bases unmatched to any gene: 7. Germline V CDR1 and CDR2: MGHRA, YSYEKL. CDR3 coding DNA: TGCGCCAGCAGCCAAGCCCACAGGGGCCGAACTGAAGCTTTCTTT. The encoded protein is CASSQAHRGRTEAFF.

This rearrangement joins TRBV12-5 to TRBJ2-1, with 7 bases that match TRBD1. J gave up 6 bases and V 2 bases, and 4 bases lay outside the gene matches. The CDR3 has 14 residues. Germline V gives CDR1 LGHNT, CDR2 FRNRAP. This CDR3 reads CASGLSGGVNEQFF. Here the CDR3 DNA reads TGTGCTAGTGGTTTGTCAGGGGGTGTCAATGAGCAGTTCTTC. Complete variable domain (other parts from reference TRBV12-5 and TRBJ2-1): DARVTQTPRHKVTEMGQEVTMRCQPILGHNTVFWYRQTMMQGLELLAYFRNRAPLDDSGMPKDRFSAEMPDATLATLKIQPSEPRDSAVYFCASGLSGGVNEQFFGPGTRLTVL.

This sequence joins TRBV6-1 and TRBJ2-2; TRBD1 aligns across 12 bases. The CDR3 has 18 residues. Trimming took 0 bases from V and 4 from J; bases not matched to a gene: 6. Germline V gene data show CDR1 as MNHNS and CDR2 as SASEGT. CDR3 amino acids: CASSEAPRDRGRTGELFF. The DNA of the CDR3 is TGTGCCAGCAGTGAAGCGCCCCGGGACAGGGGGCGCACCGGGGAGCTGTTTTTT.

V gene TRBV27 combines with J gene TRBJ2-2; 9 bases are a match to TRBD1. The CDR3 extends over 16 amino acids. Trimming removed 1 base from V and 6 bases from J; junction bases left unmatched: 6. Germline CDR1 is MNHEY and CDR2 is SMNVEV (reference sequence). CDR3 nucleotide sequence: TGTGCCAGCAGTTTATTCGCGACAGGGGGTTCCGGGGAGCTGTTTTTT. Translated, it gives CASSLFATGGSGELFF.

This clone was recorded only once. The chain couples TRBV18 to TRBJ2-7, with 7 bases identical to TRBD1. The CDR3 has 15 amino acids. The germline CDR1 and CDR2 sequences are KGHSH and LQKENI. V was clipped by 3 bases and J by 5 bases; unmatched bases: 10. In nucleotides, the CDR3 is TGTGCCAGCTCACCCGGGGCTAGGGGGCTAGACGAGCAGTACTTC. Residues: CASSPGARGLDEQYF.

V is TRBV2 and J is TRBJ2-2; TRBD1 agrees at 7 bases. The CDR3 extends over 14 amino acids. Germline values: CDR1 SNHLY, CDR2 FYNNEI. Losses at the gene ends were 1 base for V and 5 bases for J; bases not matched to a gene: 1. CDR3 sequence reads: CASSEVDRTGELFF. CDR3 nucleotides: TGTGCCAGCAGTGAAGTGGACAGGACCGGGGAGCTGTTTTTT.

The V gene is TRBV29-1, the J gene TRBJ1-2; D perhaps matches TRBD1 (6 bases). Per the germline V gene, CDR1 is SQVTM and CDR2 is ANQGSEA. The CDR3 spans 14 residues. V shed 6 bases and J shed 5 bases, with 19 bases lying between them. The CDR3 protein is CSVVMAGVGYGYTF. CDR3 DNA sequence: TGCAGCGTGGTGATGGCAGGGGTAGGGTATGGCTACACCTTC.

The J gene is TRBJ2-5, the V gene TRBV11-3; the D gene is possibly TRBD1 (5 bases). Germline CDR1 and CDR2: SGHNT and YENEEA. Trimming stripped 6 bases from V and 0 bases from J, with 11 bases between. There are 14 residues in the CDR3. The CDR3 nucleotides read TGTGCCAGCAGTCATGACAGAAACCAAGAGACCCAGTACTTC. This sequence encodes CASSHDRNQETQYF.

This chain joins TRBV19 and TRBJ1-5; 10 bases map to TRBD1. Germline CDR1 is LNHDA and CDR2 is SQIVND (reference sequence). Losses at the gene ends were 7 bases for V and 4 bases for J; bases not matched to a gene: 4. The CDR3 length is 14 residues. In DNA form, the CDR3 reads TGTGCCAGTACCCGGACAGGGGGGAATCAGCCCCAGCATTTT. Translated: CASTRTGGNQPQHF.

This sequence joins TRBV6-1 and TRBJ1-2; D is unclear. This CDR3 spans 15 amino acids. The V and J ends lost 5 bases and 3 bases respectively, with 16 bases between them. Germline V gene lookup returns CDR1 MNHNS and CDR2 SASEGT. CDR3 bases: TGTGCCAGCAGTCCCGGTGGGGAGACTTACTATGGCTACACCTTC. Translation: CASSPGGETYYGYTF.

The rearrangement links TRBV30 to TRBJ2-7; no firm D call. This CDR3 has 14 amino acids. Germline V gene lookup returns CDR1 GTSNPN and CDR2 SVGIG (reference sequence). V shed 2 bases and J shed 0 bases, with 11 bases lying between them. The CDR3 loop reads CAWSITSSSYEQYF. DNA for the CDR3: TGTGCCTGGAGTATTACCTCTAGCTCCTACGAGCAGTACTTC.